A single sample gave rise to the 26 T cell receptor beta chains below, sequenced in a study of shared clonotypes between healthy human individuals. Sequencing used immunoSEQ multiplex PCR; TCRdb keeps in-frame clones, though not all of them. The sample records about 660,000 clones, approximately 74% being singletons. The source material was memory CD4+ T cells sorted from blood. The subset is: CD45RA-negative fraction. The source of these receptors is a young woman in good health.

V usage is TRBV6-1 and J usage is TRBJ1-5; 7 bases are a match to TRBD1. With 3 bases clipped from V and 2 bases from J, the junction kept 10 bases outside the gene matches. Germline lookup yields CDR1 MNHNS and CDR2 SASEGT. The CDR3 consists of 17 residues. CDR3 sequence: CASSDVRDSHRNQPQHF. Here the CDR3 DNA reads TGTGCCAGCAGTGACGTCCGGGACAGTCATCGCAATCAGCCCCAGCATTTT.

J is TRBJ1-5 and V is TRBV6-1; D perhaps matches TRBD1 (5 bases). Germline V gene lookup returns CDR1 MNHNS and CDR2 SASEGT. The V end was cut by 4 bases, the J end by 4 bases, with 17 bases between. The CDR3 runs to 16 residues. CDR3 region: CASSAGDGWANQPQHF. The CDR3 bases are TGTGCCAGCAGTGCTGGGGACGGCTGGGCGAATCAGCCCCAGCATTTT.

In this sample, this clone turned up a few times. This chain connects TRBV2 to TRBJ1-2, with D possibly being TRBD1 (5 bases). The CDR3 covers 13 residues. V was cut by 6 bases and J by 5 bases, with 13 bases left in between. Germline V gene lookup returns CDR1 SNHLY and CDR2 FYNNEI. CDR3 nucleotides: TGTGCCAGCAGAGGTGACAGCTTATATGGCTACACCTTC. Its protein is CASRGDSLYGYTF.

The chain is built from TRBV5-1 and TRBJ1-2, with 9 bases that match TRBD1. CDR1 is SGHRS and CDR2 is YFSETQ in the germline V gene. This CDR3 comprises 16 residues. V lost 4 bases, J lost 3 bases, and 10 bases stayed unmatched. In DNA form, the CDR3 reads TGCGCCAGCAGCCAAGGCCGGACAGGGGAGGACTATGGCTACACCTTC. It codes for CASSQGRTGEDYGYTF.

The V and J genes are TRBV4-1 and TRBJ2-2, with D possibly being TRBD1 (5 bases). CDR1 is MGHRA, CDR2 YSYEKL, per germline. The V end was cut by 0 bases, the J end by 3 bases, with 8 bases between. The CDR3 is 15 residues long. The DNA of the CDR3 is TGCGCCAGCAGCCAAGATGGCAGGGACACCGGGGAGCTGTTTTTT. Amino acids: CASSQDGRDTGELFF.

The V call is TRBV18, the J call TRBJ1-5, with a tentative D call TRBD1 (5 bases). In germline, CDR1 is KGHSH, CDR2 LQKENI. CDR3 size: 13 residues. Between the trimmed V and J ends, which lost 6 bases and 4 bases, there was a span of 10 bases. CDR3 amino acids: CASSPNRNQPQHF. CDR3 nucleotide sequence: TGTGCCAGCTCTCCTAACAGGAATCAGCCCCAGCATTTT.

V gene TRBV2 combines with J gene TRBJ2-2; 8 bases match TRBD2. The CDR3 runs to 15 residues. CDR1 is SNHLY and CDR2 is FYNNEI in the germline V gene. The V gene end was trimmed by 8 bases and the J gene end by 2 bases; junction bases not matched to a gene: 7. CDR3 nucleotides: TGTGCCAGCCGGGGGGGCGGGAGTAACACCGGGGAGCTGTTTTTT. It translates to CASRGGGSNTGELFF.

The rearrangement links TRBV7-6 to TRBJ2-2; no clear D. V lost 1 base to trimming and J lost 6 bases, with 3 bases between them. Germline CDR1 reads SGHVS; CDR2 reads FNYEAQ. This CDR3 contains 12 residues. The DNA for the CDR3 is TGTGCCAGCAGCTTAGAGTCCGGGGAGCTGTTTTTT. Protein product: CASSLESGELFF. The entire variable domain, with the rest obtained from reference TRBV7-6 and TRBJ2-2, is as follows: GAGVSQSPRYKVTKRGQDVALRCDPISGHVSLYWYRQALGQGPEFLTYFNYEAQQDKSGLPNDRFSAERPEGSISTLTIQRTEQRDSAMYRCASSLESGELFFGEGSRLTVL.

The CDR3 DNA sequence: TGCAGCGTTGAAGGACGGAGCAATGAGCAGTTCTTC. Encoded protein: CSVEGRSNEQFF. The gene calls are TRBV29-1 and TRBJ2-1; D call uncertain. Germline CDR1 SQVTM, CDR2 ANQGSEA. Trimming took off 1 base at V and 6 bases at J, with 7 bases between the two ends. There are 12 residues in the CDR3.

This clone was counted a few times. The chain carries TRBV28 and TRBJ1-2; D gene ambiguous. Germline values: CDR1 MDHEN, CDR2 SYDVKM. V gave up 6 bases and J gave up 3 bases, with 20 bases separating them. The CDR3 is made up of 16 amino acids. The CDR3 spells CASRRVVGSKDYGYTF. The CDR3 DNA follows: TGTGCCAGCAGACGGGTGGTAGGGTCTAAGGACTATGGCTACACCTTC.

This clone was seen a handful of times. This sequence joins TRBV19 and TRBJ2-1, with TRBD2 identical over 7 bases. V gave up 4 bases and J gave up 3 bases; unmatched junction bases: 6. CDR1 is LNHDA, CDR2 SQIVND, per germline (reference sequence). The length of the CDR3 is 15 residues. The CDR3 region has the DNA TGTGCCAGTAGTAAGGGCGGGAGTCTCTACAATGAGCAGTTCTTC. Encoded protein: CASSKGGSLYNEQFF.

The chain combines TRBV7-2 with TRBJ2-2; D gene unclear. Per germline, CDR1 SGHTA and CDR2 FQGNSA. The CDR3 loop spans 12 amino acids. Trimming cost V 1 base and J 7 bases, with 4 bases left between them. The CDR3 sequence is CASSLDLGELFF. CDR3 DNA sequence: TGTGCCAGCAGCTTAGATCTCGGGGAGCTGTTTTTT.

The gene calls are TRBV2 and TRBJ2-3, with D perhaps matching TRBD2 (5 bases). Trimming shortened V by 6 bases and J by 0 bases, and 10 bases separated the two germline ends. The CDR3 consists of 14 residues. Germline V CDR1 and CDR2: SNHLY, FYNNEI. The CDR3, as DNA: TGTGCCAGCAGCCCTAGCCTCAGCACAGATACGCAGTATTTT. It translates to CASSPSLSTDTQYF. Filled out from reference TRBV2 and TRBJ2-3, the complete variable domain reads EPEVTQTPSHQVTQMGQEVILRCVPISNHLYFYWYRQILGQKVEFLVSFYNNEISEKSEIFDDQFSVERPDGSNFTLKIRSTKLEDSAMYFCASSPSLSTDTQYFGPGTRLTVL.

V gene TRBV7-6 combines with J gene TRBJ2-7; tentative D call: TRBD2 (5 bases). V lost 2 bases and J 2 bases, leaving 13 bases between the germline ends. The CDR3 has 15 residues. Germline loops: CDR1 SGHVS, CDR2 FNYEAQ. CDR3 amino acids: CASSLRGNSAYEQYF. CDR3 coding DNA: TGTGCCAGCAGCTTACGGGGAAATTCAGCCTACGAGCAGTACTTC. Variable domain in full (rest from reference TRBV7-6 and TRBJ2-7): GAGVSQSPRYKVTKRGQDVALRCDPISGHVSLYWYRQALGQGPEFLTYFNYEAQQDKSGLPNDRFSAERPEGSISTLTIQRTEQRDSAMYRCASSLRGNSAYEQYFGPGTRLTVT.

This sequence joins TRBV5-3 and TRBJ2-3; D is unresolved. TRBV5-3 is flagged as an ORF with uncertain function. Trimming took 2 bases from V and 6 from J, leaving 10 bases between them. This CDR3 has 13 residues. The CDR3 bases are TGTGCCAGAAGCTTTACGTGTCGCGATACGCAGTATTTT. Protein sequence: CARSFTCRDTQYF.

This clone was counted only a few times. The chain combines TRBV30 with TRBJ2-3; TRBD2 matches 10 bases. CDR3 length: 17 residues. Trimming took 1 base from V and 4 from J; bases not matched to a gene: 11. The germline CDR1 and CDR2 sequences are GTSNPN and SVGIG (reference sequence). The CDR3 loop reads CAWSEAGGPGLSDTQYF. The CDR3 DNA reads as TGTGCCTGGAGTGAAGCGGGAGGGCCTGGTTTATCAGATACGCAGTATTTT. The full variable domain, with the rest looked up from reference TRBV30 and TRBJ2-3, is SQTIHQWPATLVQPVGSPLSLECTVEGTSNPNLYWYRQAAGRGLQLLFYSVGIGQISSEVPQNLSASRPQDRQFILSSKKLLLSDSGFYLCAWSEAGGPGLSDTQYFGPGTRLTVL.

In this sample, this clone turned up many times. A much larger clone lies one base from this, so it may be a read error. The sample carries other DNA sequences with the same CDR3. The chain combines TRBV6-5 with TRBJ2-3, with a weak D call TRBD2 (5 bases). Germline V gene data show CDR1 as MNHEY and CDR2 as SVGAGI. The CDR3 covers 12 residues. CDR3: CASSDSGDTQYF. Here the CDR3 DNA reads TGTGCCAGCAGTGACTCGGGGGATACGCAGTATTTT.

V usage is TRBV18 and J usage is TRBJ2-7; 9 positions match TRBD1. Germline V lookup: CDR1 KGHSH, CDR2 LQKENI. V shed 3 bases, J shed 4 bases, and the junction held 7 bases outside the gene matches. CDR3 size: 15 residues. CDR3 loop: CASSPGATGGYEQYF. As DNA, the CDR3 is TGTGCCAGCTCACCCGGTGCGACAGGGGGGTACGAGCAGTACTTC.

V is TRBV7-9 and J is TRBJ2-7; TRBD1 aligns across 7 bases. The germline CDR1 and CDR2 sequences are SEHNR and FQNEAQ (reference sequence). CDR3 length: 15 amino acids. V gave up 2 bases and J gave up 2 bases; unmatched junction bases: 6. Here the CDR3 reads CASSLPNRGPYEQYF. In DNA form, the CDR3 reads TGTGCCAGCAGCTTACCGAACAGGGGCCCCTACGAGCAGTACTTC.

This clone was seen more than once but under ten times. The chain has TRBV10-3 and TRBJ2-3, with 7 bases lining up with TRBD2. J gave up 11 bases and V 3 bases, and 8 bases lay outside the gene matches. Germline CDR1 and CDR2: ENHRY and SYGVKD. The CDR3 is made up of 13 amino acids. The CDR3 region is CAISEREGGKQYF. Here the CDR3 DNA reads TGTGCCATCAGTGAACGCGAGGGAGGGAAGCAGTATTTT.

The chain uses TRBV15 and TRBJ2-5, with 8 bases identical to TRBD2. The J segment lost 2 bases and the V segment lost 3 bases, leaving 5 bases of the junction unmatched. Germline V gives CDR1 LNHNV, CDR2 YYDKDF (reference sequence). CDR3 length: 15 amino acids. For the CDR3, the DNA is TGTGCCACCAGCAGGTTAGCGGGACGGCAAGAGACCCAGTACTTC. This translates into CATSRLAGRQETQYF.

This clone has more than one count but fewer than ten. CDR3 coding DNA: TGTGCCAGCAGGGACAGGGTTGGGCAGCCCCAGCATTTT. It yields the protein CASRDRVGQPQHF. This chain links TRBV2 with TRBJ1-5, with 8 bases aligning to TRBD1. This CDR3 region has 13 residues. Germline CDR1 is SNHLY and CDR2 is FYNNEI. Losses at the gene ends were 6 bases for V and 7 bases for J; bases not matched to a gene: 5.

V is TRBV7-3 and J is TRBJ2-2, with TRBD1 matching 9 bases. This CDR3 spans 16 amino acids. Germline CDR1 SGHTA, CDR2 FQGTGA. The V segment lost 4 bases and the J segment 5 bases; nucleotides outside the gene matches: 8. The CDR3 DNA is TGTGCCAGCAGCTCCATACAGGGGGCGCGAACCGGGGAGCTGTTTTTT. Amino acids: CASSSIQGARTGELFF.

The gene calls are TRBV18 and TRBJ1-2; tentatively, D is TRBD1 (5 bases). The CDR3 has 15 amino acids. Germline CDR1 and CDR2: KGHSH and LQKENI. The germline V and J ends were trimmed by 1 base and 8 bases, with 17 bases remaining between them. CDR3 coding DNA: TGTGCCAGCTCACCACTTATCGCCAGGGATGGGGGCTACACCTTC. Protein sequence: CASSPLIARDGGYTF.

This clone was seen only a few times. This chain uses TRBV25-1 with TRBJ1-2; 7 bases are shared with TRBD1. CDR3 length equals 16 residues. Germline V gives CDR1 MGHDK, CDR2 SYGVNS. V gave up 4 bases and J gave up 6 bases; unmatched junction bases: 14. The CDR3: CASSAPDREGADGYTF. In DNA, the CDR3 is TGTGCCAGCAGTGCCCCCGACAGGGAAGGGGCAGATGGCTACACCTTC.

CDR3 residues: CASSLIQGSGNEQFF. The CDR3 DNA follows: TGTGCCAGCAGTTTAATTCAGGGGTCAGGCAATGAGCAGTTCTTC. This chain connects TRBV28 to TRBJ2-1; weak D call: TRBD1 (6 bases). Trimming removed 2 bases at V and 6 bases at J, with 14 bases between. The CDR3 has 15 amino acids. Germline CDR1 MDHEN, CDR2 SYDVKM.